Described below is a single T cell receptor beta chain sequence and its context. Its cognate antigen is unknown. Germline V gives CDR1 SNHLY, CDR2 FYNNEI. The CDR3 runs to 16 residues. V gave up 5 bases and J gave up 2 bases, with 13 bases separating them. Via the markers CD45RO/CCR7/CD25/CD127/CD95/CD27, stem cell-like memory, regulatory, central memory and naive CD4+ cells were sorted. The sequenced template was cDNA made from the entire isolated RNA. This table comes from immunoSEQ multiplex PCR, and its TCRdb copy is limited to in-frame clones, with some not included. The sample records approximately 260,000 clones, roughly 25% being singletons. The data stem from a study of beta chain features in type 1 diabetes. Whole-study results and caveats: Type 1 diabetes patients showed a moderate but significant shortening of TCRB CDR3s in all four CD4+ subsets. A greater similarity of naive, central memory and Treg TCRB repertoires was seen among patients than among healthy donors.

This receptor was taken from a young woman with type 1 diabetes. The specimen was naive CD4+ T cells from blood. The genes are TRBV2 and TRBJ2-6, with D perhaps TRBD1 (6 bases). CDR3 sequence reads: CASSSQGIAGANVLTF. DNA of the CDR3: TGTGCCAGCAGTTCACAGGGAATCGCTGGGGCCAACGTCCTGACTTTC.